These 10 T cell receptor beta chains were sequenced from one sample in a study of control samples from healthy donors and cancer patients. TCRdb's table, derived via immunoSEQ multiplex PCR, lists solely in-frame clones and lacks some. This table holds roughly 130,000 clones, under 95% found once. Sequencing input: PBMCs. Receptors were obtained from a man aged 45 to 65 with head and neck cancer.

The chain is built from TRBV6-2 or TRBV6-3 and TRBJ1-1, with a possible D match to TRBD1 (5 bases). Deletions cut 5 bases from V and 9 bases from J, with 22 bases between. This CDR3 has 15 amino acids. Per germline, CDR1 MNHEY and CDR2 SVGEGT. CDR3 sequence (DNA): TGTGCCAGCAGTCTTTATCCGGGGCCCACTCTGAAAGCTTTCTTT. It codes for CASSLYPGPTLKAFF.

The CDR3 DNA is TGTGCCAGCTCACCCCGGACAGGGGATAATTCACCCCTCCACTTT. It encodes CASSPRTGDNSPLHF. The J gene is TRBJ1-6, the V gene TRBV18; 9 positions match TRBD1. The V gene's germline CDR1 is KGHSH and CDR2 LQKENI. This CDR3 spans 15 amino acids. V lost 3 bases, J lost 5 bases, and 2 bases stayed unmatched.

This clone was observed a few times. This chain uses TRBV4-2 with TRBJ2-2; possibly TRBD2 for D (6 bases). The CDR3 runs to 15 residues. The ends were cut back, 7 bases at V and 4 bases at J, with 16 bases in the middle. Germline V CDR1 and CDR2: LGHNA, YNFKEQ. This chain's CDR3 is CASTGHAGSTGELFF. The CDR3 DNA follows: TGTGCCAGCACCGGTCACGCGGGGAGCACCGGGGAGCTGTTTTTT.

The chain combines TRBV11-1 with TRBJ2-1; maybe TRBD1 (5 bases). The CDR3 length is 15 residues. Germline V CDR1 and CDR2: SGHAT, FQDESV (reference sequence). V was clipped by 0 bases and J by 5 bases, with 11 bases between them. The CDR3 loop is CASSLANAGNNEQFF. CDR3 bases: TGTGCCAGCAGCTTAGCGAACGCAGGGAACAATGAGCAGTTCTTC.

The chain carries TRBV4-3 and TRBJ2-5, with 9 bases lining up with TRBD1. The CDR3 loop spans 16 amino acids. Germline V CDR1 and CDR2: LGHNA, YSLEER. Unmatched junction bases numbered 12, after V lost 5 bases and J lost 5 bases. The CDR3 DNA sequence: TGCGCCAGCAGCGGAAATGGACAGGGGCAAGGGGAGACCCAGTACTTC. It encodes CASSGNGQGQGETQYF.

In DNA, the CDR3 is TGCGCCAGCAGCCAGGGACAGGAGATGAACACTGAAGCTTTCTTT. It translates to CASSQGQEMNTEAFF. This chain links TRBV4-3 with TRBJ1-1, with 8 positions matching TRBD1. The CDR3 totals 15 residues. V was pared by 3 bases and J by 0 bases, with 3 bases of the junction left unmatched. Per the germline V gene, CDR1 is LGHNA and CDR2 is YSLEER.

The rearrangement links TRBV6-5 to TRBJ2-4; 7 bases match TRBD1. The CDR3 sequence is 13 residues long. After removal of 8 bases from V and 6 bases from J, the junction contained 7 bases not matched to a gene. Germline V lookup: CDR1 MNHEY, CDR2 SVGAGI. Written as DNA, the CDR3 is TGTGCCAGCGGCCAAGGGGGCCGAAACATTCAGTACTTC. Translation gives CASGQGGRNIQYF.

This clone was counted once. The rearrangement links TRBV2 to TRBJ2-7, with D unclear. The CDR3 sequence is 13 residues long. V was pared by 8 bases and J by 2 bases, with 13 bases between. Germline CDR1 reads SNHLY; CDR2 reads FYNNEI. The CDR3 DNA reads as TGTGCCAGCCTCCCGGGCCTCACCTACGAGCAGTACTTC. Its translation is CASLPGLTYEQYF.

The chain joins TRBV25-1 to TRBJ1-2; D is unclear. CDR3 length: 14 amino acids. Trimming shortened V by 1 base and J by 7 bases, and 13 bases separated the two germline ends. Germline loops: CDR1 MGHDK, CDR2 SYGVNS. DNA of the CDR3: TGTGCCAGCAGTGAATTCATCGCCTATGGTGGCTACACCTTC. As protein: CASSEFIAYGGYTF.

On this clone: At one of its ends the junction is not consistent with the germline gene, which may arise from a read error. The chain joins TRBV4-3 to TRBJ2-7, with D unclear. This CDR3 comprises 11 residues. Germline lookup yields CDR1 LGHNA and CDR2 YSLEER. CDR3 amino acids: CASSQDESSTF. Here the CDR3 DNA reads TGCGCCAGCAGCCAAGATGAAAGTAGTACCTTC.